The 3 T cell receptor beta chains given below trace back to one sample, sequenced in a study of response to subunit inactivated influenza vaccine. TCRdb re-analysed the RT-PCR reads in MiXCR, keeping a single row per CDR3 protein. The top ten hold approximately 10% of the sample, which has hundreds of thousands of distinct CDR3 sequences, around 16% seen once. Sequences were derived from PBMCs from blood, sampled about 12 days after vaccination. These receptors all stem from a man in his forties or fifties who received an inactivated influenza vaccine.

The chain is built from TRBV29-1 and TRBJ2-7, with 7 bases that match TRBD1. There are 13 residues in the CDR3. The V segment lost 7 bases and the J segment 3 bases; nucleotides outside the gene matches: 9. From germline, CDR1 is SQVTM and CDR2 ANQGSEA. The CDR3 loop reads CSAQTGNGYEQYF. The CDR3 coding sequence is TGCAGCGCTCAGACAGGGAATGGCTACGAGCAGTACTTC.

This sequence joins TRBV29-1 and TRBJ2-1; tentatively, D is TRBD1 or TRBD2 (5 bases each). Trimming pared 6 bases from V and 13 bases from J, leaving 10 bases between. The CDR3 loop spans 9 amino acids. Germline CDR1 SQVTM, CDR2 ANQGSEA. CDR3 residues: CSVGTSQFF. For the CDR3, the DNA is TGCAGCGTAGGGACCTCCCAGTTCTTC.

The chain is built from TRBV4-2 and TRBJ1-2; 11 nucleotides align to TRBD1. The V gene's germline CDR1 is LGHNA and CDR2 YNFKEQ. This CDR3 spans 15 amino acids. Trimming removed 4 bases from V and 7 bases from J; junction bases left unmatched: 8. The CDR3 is CASSPRDRGFSGYTF. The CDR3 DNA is TGTGCCAGCAGCCCCCGGGACAGGGGGTTTTCTGGCTACACCTTC.